Following are 3 T cell receptor beta chains from one sample sequenced in a study of cytomegalovirus exposure and HLA in healthy donors (dated by TCRdb to 2017 to 2019). The library relied on the immunoSEQ multiplex PCR assay. The multiplex PCR relied on a mix of 60 forward primers for TCR Vbeta segments and 13 reverse primers for TCR Jbeta segments. This immuneACCESS table, as held by TCRdb, lists in-frame sequences with V and J called but not all clones. Of the missing ones, under half trace to an unresolved V gene in checked studies; the others have no known cause. Across this sample there are approximately 160,000 clones, with less than 90% seen only once. About 5% of the sample belongs to the ten largest clones. Sample: PBMCs. The receptors derive from a woman aged 45-65 years in good health and CMV-seropositive.

This sequence joins TRBV7-8 and TRBJ2-7; 8 bases are shared with TRBD2. The V and J ends lost 1 base and 4 bases, in that order; junction bases with no gene match: 6. Germline CDR1 is SGHVS and CDR2 is FQNEAQ. The CDR3 loop spans 15 amino acids. This CDR3 reads CASSLVGGGLYEQYF. CDR3 bases: TGTGCCAGCAGCTTAGTCGGGGGGGGGTTATACGAGCAGTACTTC.

The V and J genes are TRBV15 and TRBJ2-7, with 14 nucleotides matching TRBD2. Per germline, CDR1 LNHNV and CDR2 YYDKDF (reference sequence). The CDR3 has 15 residues. Losses at the gene ends were 4 bases for V and 4 bases for J; bases not matched to a gene: 3. CDR3 DNA sequence: TGTGCCACCAGCACCCGACTAGCGGGAGGGTACGAGCAGTACTTC. Translation gives CATSTRLAGGYEQYF.

This rearrangement joins TRBV6-1 to TRBJ1-2; TRBD1 aligns across 7 bases. Germline V gene data show CDR1 as MNHNS and CDR2 as SASEGT. Trimming removed 0 bases from V and 4 bases from J; junction bases left unmatched: 5. The CDR3 totals 15 residues. CDR3 coding DNA: TGTGCCAGCAGTGAAGCGGGACAGATAAGCTATGGCTACACCTTC. It encodes CASSEAGQISYGYTF.